This is a list of T cell receptor beta chains from one sample in a study of shared clonotypes between healthy human individuals. The method was immunoSEQ multiplex PCR; TCRdb's version includes in-frame clones alone and lacks a portion of them. This table holds fewer than 700,000 clones, around three quarters found once. Specimen: PBMCs. The receptors were gathered from a woman aged 35 to 49 in good health. Some clones in this sample may be carry-over from other donors' samples. Both conserved end residues are part of each CDR3. The D gene is left open where the match is weak. Clone size, where shown, is once, few, many, or a class for clones that have expanded.

V gene	D gene	clone size	J gene	CDR3 DNA	CDR3 protein
TRBV6-6	TRBD1	NA	TRBJ1-2	TGTGCCAGCAGAGAAGGGACAGGGGACTACTATGGCTACACCTTC	CASREGTGDYYGYTF
TRBV2	NA	NA	TRBJ1-4	TGTGCCAGCAGTGAAAGGCAGCTTAATGAAAAACTGTTTTTT	CASSERQLNEKLFF
TRBV28	NA	NA	TRBJ1-1	TGTGCCAGCAGTCAATCGACAAGGTACACTGAAGCTTTCTTT	CASSQSTRYTEAFF
TRBV9	TRBD1	NA	TRBJ1-6	TGTGCCAGCAGCGAGGGACAGGCGCTTTATAATTCACCCCTCCACTTT	CASSEGQALYNSPLHF
TRBV5-1	TRBD1	NA	TRBJ1-1	TGCGCCAGCACCTCGACAGGGGTGGGCACTGAAGCTTTCTTT	CASTSTGVGTEAFF
TRBV2	NA	NA	TRBJ2-7	TGTGCCAGCAGGATACACTACGAGCAGTACTTC	CASRIHYEQYF
TRBV7-9	TRBD1	once	TRBJ2-3	TGTGCCAGCAGCATCCTCGGGACAGGCACAGATACGCAGTATTTT	CASSILGTGTDTQYF
TRBV5-8	TRBD1	NA	TRBJ2-7	TGTGCCAGCGGATACGGGACAGGGTTTTTCCGCGAGCAGTACTTC	CASGYGTGFFREQYF
TRBV28	NA	once	TRBJ2-7	TGTGCCACCAAGCACGGGAGTCGCTACGAGCAGTACTTC	CATKHGSRYEQYF
TRBV6-1	NA	once	TRBJ2-1	TGTGCCAGCAGTGAACCCGGGGCGCTTATGGGCGATGAGCAGTTCTTC	CASSEPGALMGDEQFF
TRBV19	TRBD1	once	TRBJ2-7	TGTGCCAGCCGGGACAGGGGGTCCAGCGAGCAGTACTTC	CASRDRGSSEQYF
TRBV10-1	TRBD1	NA	TRBJ2-1	TGCGCCAGCAGATACCGGGACAGGGCCTACAATGAGCAGTTCTTC	CASRYRDRAYNEQFF
TRBV12-5	NA	NA	TRBJ2-5	TGTGCTAGTGGTTTGGCCTCCTTAGGGGGAGGGCGGGAGACCCAGTACTTC	CASGLASLGGGRETQYF
TRBV30	TRBD2	NA	TRBJ2-3	TGTGCCTGGGGACTAGCGGGAGGGCCTGGGGGAACAGATACGCAGTATTTT	CAWGLAGGPGGTDTQYF
TRBV6-1	NA	NA	TRBJ2-7	TGTGCCAGCAGTGCGACAGGTCTCTACGAGCAGTACTTC	CASSATGLYEQYF
TRBV11-3	NA	NA	TRBJ2-3	TGTGCCAGCAGCTTTAGCGGGACAGGAGGAGATACGCAGTATTTT	CASSFSGTGGDTQYF
TRBV9	NA	NA	TRBJ1-2	TGTGCCAGCAGCGTAGCGGAGGCGTATGGCTACACCTTC	CASSVAEAYGYTF
TRBV28	NA	NA	TRBJ1-4	TGTGCCAGCAGCCCCAGCTGGGTGGGGTTCAGTGAAAAACTGTTTTTT	CASSPSWVGFSEKLFF
TRBV29-1	NA	NA	TRBJ1-2	TGCAGCGTTGAAACGGCGACAGACCCCTATGGCTACACCTTC	CSVETATDPYGYTF
TRBV30	NA	NA	TRBJ1-1	TGTGCCTGGAGTGTTTGGGGGGGGACTGAAGCTTTCTTT	CAWSVWGGTEAFF
TRBV7-3	TRBD1	many	TRBJ2-7	TGTGCCAGCAGCCCCTCCGGGACAGGGACGCGCGAGCAGTACTTC	CASSPSGTGTREQYF
TRBV19	NA	NA	TRBJ2-7	TGTGCCAGTAGTATCCTATCTCCGGATATCTTC	CASSILSPDIF
TRBV5-5	TRBD1	NA	TRBJ1-5	TGTGCCAGCAGCTGGGGGACAGGGGGACAGCCCCAGCATTTT	CASSWGTGGQPQHF
TRBV27	TRBD1	NA	TRBJ2-1	TGTGCCAGCAGTCCCCCCGACAGGGGCTCCTACAATGAGCAGTTCTTC	CASSPPDRGSYNEQFF
TRBV27	NA	NA	TRBJ1-3	TGTGCCAGCTCGGATTGGGGGGGAAACACCATATATTTT	CASSDWGGNTIYF
TRBV2	NA	NA	TRBJ1-1	TGTGCCAGCAGTGAACACCTTCGGGGGGTTCCTGAGGCTTTCTTT	CASSEHLRGVPEAFF
TRBV15	TRBD2	NA	TRBJ2-7	TGTGCCACCAGCGATAGCGGGTCGGCCTACGAGCAGTACTTC	CATSDSGSAYEQYF
TRBV28	TRBD1	NA	TRBJ1-5	TGTGCCAGCAGACAGGACAGGGTCGATCAGCCCCAGCATTTT	CASRQDRVDQPQHF
TRBV19	NA	NA	TRBJ2-5	TGTGCCAGTAGTATTCAGGGGTCGAGGGCCCAGTACTTC	CASSIQGSRAQYF
TRBV21-1	NA	NA	TRBJ1-5	TGTGCCAGCTTTGGGATCTTGAGGCCAATACAGGGGAATGGCAATCAGCCCCAGCATTTT	CASFGILRPIQGNGNQPQHF
TRBV5-4	TRBD1	NA	TRBJ2-2	TGTGCCAGCAGCAATACAGGGGAAGCGAACACCGGGGAGCTGTTTTTT	CASSNTGEANTGELFF
TRBV6-5	NA	NA	TRBJ2-1	TGTGCCAGCAGGACCCTCTTACAGGAGCAGTTCTTC	CASRTLLQEQFF
TRBV9	TRBD2	NA	TRBJ2-1	TGTGCCAGCAGCGACAGGCTAGCGGGAGGGTACAATGAGCAGTTCTTC	CASSDRLAGGYNEQFF
TRBV9	NA	NA	TRBJ2-1	TGTGCCAGCAACCGAGGGGAGACCGAGCAGTTCTTC	CASNRGETEQFF
TRBV6-5	NA	NA	TRBJ2-4	TGTGCCAGCAGTTCGGGACTCCTAAACATTCAGTACTTC	CASSSGLLNIQYF
TRBV10-2	NA	NA	TRBJ1-5	TGCGCCAGCAGCGGACAGAGGGATCAGCCCCAGCATTTT	CASSGQRDQPQHF
TRBV28	TRBD1	NA	TRBJ1-4	TGTGCCAGCAGTCCGTTGGGGGGGACAGATGAAAAACTGTTTTTT	CASSPLGGTDEKLFF
TRBV28	TRBD2	NA	TRBJ2-1	TGTGCCAGCAGTCGGCGGGGAGGGATTGAGCAGTTCTTC	CASSRRGGIEQFF
TRBV25-1	NA	NA	TRBJ2-7	TGTGCCAGCAGTAAGACTTCCACCTACGAGCAGTACTTC	CASSKTSTYEQYF
TRBV28	TRBD2	few	TRBJ2-7	TGTGCCAGCAGTTTTTCCCTAGCGGGCCTATCCTACGAGCAGTACTTC	CASSFSLAGLSYEQYF
TRBV30	TRBD1	few	TRBJ1-4	TGTGCCTGGAGAAAACAGGGGGCCGGAGAAAAACTGTTTTTT	CAWRKQGAGEKLFF